The rows below give T cell receptor beta chains drawn from one sample of a study of T cell changes during pregnancy in multiple sclerosis. Profiling relied on immunoSEQ multiplex PCR, and the TCRdb table lists in-frame clones only, not all of them. Found here are 55,000 to 65,000 clones, 80% to 95% of them singletons; the top ten hold around 0.93%. This specimen was peripheral blood, taken in the first trimester of pregnancy. These receptors were obtained from a female donor with multiple sclerosis, enrolled in a pregnancy study. Each CDR3 is given with its conserved first and last residue. The D gene is left open where the match is weak. Part of the rows lack a size; the others show once, few, many or a class for expanded clones.

CDR3 DNA: TGTGCCAGCAGCCGCCCCTCGATCGGCCCTAGCTCCTATAATTCACCCCTCCACTTT
CDR3 protein: CASSRPSIGPSSYNSPLHF
V gene: TRBV14
clone size: NA
D gene: NA
J gene: TRBJ1-6

CDR3 DNA: TGTGCCAGTAGTATTAGGGGGTTGTGGCAGCCCCAGCATTTT
CDR3 protein: CASSIRGLWQPQHF
V gene: TRBV19
clone size: NA
D gene: NA
J gene: TRBJ1-5

CDR3 DNA: TGTGCCAGCGGTTCCGACGGGGGGCCCCACAATGAGCAGTTCTTC
CDR3 protein: CASGSDGGPHNEQFF
V gene: TRBV9
clone size: NA
D gene: NA
J gene: TRBJ2-1

CDR3 DNA: TGCGCCAGCAGCTGGGGACACTCTTACGAGCAGTACTTC
CDR3 protein: CASSWGHSYEQYF
V gene: TRBV5-1
clone size: NA
D gene: NA
J gene: TRBJ2-7

CDR3 DNA: TGTGCCAGCAACGCCGACAGGACCACCGGTGATGAGCAGTTCTTC
CDR3 protein: CASNADRTTGDEQFF
V gene: TRBV7-8
clone size: NA
D gene: NA
J gene: TRBJ2-1

CDR3 DNA: TGTGCCAGCAGTGCGACAGGGAAATCTGAAGCTTTCTTT
CDR3 protein: CASSATGKSEAFF
V gene: TRBV6-5
clone size: once
D gene: TRBD1
J gene: TRBJ1-1

CDR3 DNA: TGCGCCAGCAGCCAAGGACAGGTTCTCCTCTACGAGCAGTACTTC
CDR3 protein: CASSQGQVLLYEQYF
V gene: TRBV4-3
clone size: NA
D gene: NA
J gene: TRBJ2-7

CDR3 DNA: TGTGCCAGCGGGGACAGGGCTTCTGAAGCTTTCTTT
CDR3 protein: CASGDRASEAFF
V gene: TRBV9
clone size: few
D gene: TRBD1
J gene: TRBJ1-1

CDR3 DNA: TGTGCCAGCAGTCTCGACAGGGTGTACGAGCAGTACTTC
CDR3 protein: CASSLDRVYEQYF
V gene: TRBV7-2
clone size: NA
D gene: TRBD1
J gene: TRBJ2-7

CDR3 DNA: TGTGCCAGCAGTGACTCAGGGGCAGGGGGCACTGAAGCTTTCTTT
CDR3 protein: CASSDSGAGGTEAFF
V gene: TRBV6-4
clone size: NA
D gene: TRBD1
J gene: TRBJ1-1

CDR3 DNA: TGTGCCAGCAGCAACGGACTAGCGTTGACAGAGACCCAGTACTTC
CDR3 protein: CASSNGLALTETQYF
V gene: TRBV11-2
clone size: NA
D gene: TRBD2
J gene: TRBJ2-5

CDR3 DNA: TGTGCCAGTAGAACCGGGACAGGGGACGAGCAGTACTTC
CDR3 protein: CASRTGTGDEQYF
V gene: TRBV19
clone size: NA
D gene: TRBD1
J gene: TRBJ2-7

CDR3 DNA: TGTGCCAGCACTCCAGGGGGCGCGGGCTATGGCTACACCTTC
CDR3 protein: CASTPGGAGYGYTF
V gene: TRBV6-5
clone size: NA
D gene: TRBD1
J gene: TRBJ1-2

CDR3 DNA: TGTGCCAGCAGCTTAACAGGGACCACTGAAGCTTTCTTT
CDR3 protein: CASSLTGTTEAFF
V gene: TRBV2
clone size: NA
D gene: NA
J gene: TRBJ1-1

CDR3 DNA: TGTGCCAGCAGCTTAAGCTCGAGGGGGGGCCTGAATGAGCAGTTCTTC
CDR3 protein: CASSLSSRGGLNEQFF
V gene: TRBV7-2
clone size: NA
D gene: NA
J gene: TRBJ2-1

CDR3 DNA: TGTGCCAGCAGCTTAAACCCACAGGGGAACTATGGCTACACCTTC
CDR3 protein: CASSLNPQGNYGYTF
V gene: TRBV7-3
clone size: NA
D gene: TRBD1
J gene: TRBJ1-2

CDR3 DNA: TGCGCCAGCAGCTGGGGCACGGATTCGCTTAAAAATACGCAGTATTTT
CDR3 protein: CASSWGTDSLKNTQYF
V gene: TRBV4-1
clone size: NA
D gene: NA
J gene: TRBJ2-3

CDR3 DNA: TGTGCCAGCAGTTACGGTGGCAGGGGGAAAGACACTGAAGCTTTCTTT
CDR3 protein: CASSYGGRGKDTEAFF
V gene: TRBV6-6
clone size: NA
D gene: TRBD1
J gene: TRBJ1-1

CDR3 DNA: TGCAGCGATGACAGGGCGATTAATTCACCCCTCCACTTT
CDR3 protein: CSDDRAINSPLHF
V gene: TRBV29-1
clone size: NA
D gene: TRBD1
J gene: TRBJ1-6

CDR3 DNA: TGTGCCAGCAGCTGGCCACCGGGACAGGCGTCACAGGATACGCAGTATTTT
CDR3 protein: CASSWPPGQASQDTQYF
V gene: TRBV5-6
clone size: NA
D gene: TRBD1
J gene: TRBJ2-3

CDR3 DNA: TGTGCCAGCAGTGACTCGGGGACTAGCGGGGGGGCCGAGCAGTTCTTC
CDR3 protein: CASSDSGTSGGAEQFF
V gene: TRBV6-4
clone size: NA
D gene: TRBD2
J gene: TRBJ2-1

CDR3 DNA: TGTGCCAGCAGTTCCTCCGGACAGGGGGCCGCAGAGCAGTACTTC
CDR3 protein: CASSSSGQGAAEQYF
V gene: TRBV6-5
clone size: NA
D gene: TRBD1
J gene: TRBJ2-7

CDR3 DNA: TGTGCCAGCAGCGTAGGAGCCGCGAGCTCCTACGAGCAGTACTTC
CDR3 protein: CASSVGAASSYEQYF
V gene: TRBV9
clone size: once
D gene: NA
J gene: TRBJ2-7

CDR3 DNA: TGTGCCAGCAGTGAAGTTGTGGAGGGTCTTGGAGCGGACTATGGCTACACCTTC
CDR3 protein: CASSEVVEGLGADYGYTF
V gene: TRBV6-1
clone size: NA
D gene: NA
J gene: TRBJ1-2

CDR3 DNA: TGTGCCAGCAGCCCCACAGGGGTCGGCCAATCCGAGCAGTACTTC
CDR3 protein: CASSPTGVGQSEQYF
V gene: TRBV7-9
clone size: NA
D gene: TRBD1
J gene: TRBJ2-7

CDR3 DNA: TGTGCCAGCAGCTCCGGACAGGATAAAGAAACCCAGTACTTC
CDR3 protein: CASSSGQDKETQYF
V gene: TRBV11-3
clone size: NA
D gene: TRBD1
J gene: TRBJ2-5

CDR3 DNA: TGTGCCAGCAGCTTAGTTCAGGGGCCCTACGAGCAGTACTTC
CDR3 protein: CASSLVQGPYEQYF
V gene: TRBV7-8
clone size: NA
D gene: NA
J gene: TRBJ2-7

CDR3 DNA: TGTGCCAGCAGCTGGTGGACAGCCACAGATACGCAGTATTTT
CDR3 protein: CASSWWTATDTQYF
V gene: TRBV5-6
clone size: NA
D gene: NA
J gene: TRBJ2-3

CDR3 DNA: TGCGCCAGCAGTCAATTTAGGACAGGGGATACGAGGAATCAGCCCCAGCATTTT
CDR3 protein: CASSQFRTGDTRNQPQHF
V gene: TRBV23-1
clone size: NA
D gene: TRBD1
J gene: TRBJ1-5

CDR3 DNA: TGTGCCAGCAGCTTACGCCCCTTGAAGCAGAACACTGAAGCTTTCTTT
CDR3 protein: CASSLRPLKQNTEAFF
V gene: TRBV13
clone size: many
D gene: NA
J gene: TRBJ1-1

CDR3 DNA: TGTGCCAGCAGCTTTGGCGGTTCCTATGCCTACGAGCAGTACTTC
CDR3 protein: CASSFGGSYAYEQYF
V gene: TRBV5-6
clone size: NA
D gene: NA
J gene: TRBJ2-7

CDR3 DNA: TGCGCCAGCAGCTTGAGCGGGCAAAACACTGAAGCTTTCTTT
CDR3 protein: CASSLSGQNTEAFF
V gene: TRBV5-1
clone size: NA
D gene: NA
J gene: TRBJ1-1

CDR3 DNA: TGCAGCGTGAGACATCTTGACTCCTACGAGCAGTACTTC
CDR3 protein: CSVRHLDSYEQYF
V gene: TRBV29-1
clone size: NA
D gene: NA
J gene: TRBJ2-7

CDR3 DNA: TGTGCCAGCAGTGAAGAAGCTCGTGGCTACACCTTC
CDR3 protein: CASSEEARGYTF
V gene: TRBV6-1
clone size: NA
D gene: NA
J gene: TRBJ1-2

CDR3 DNA: TGTGCCAGTACCCCCCCCGGTGGTAACTATGGCTACACCTTC
CDR3 protein: CASTPPGGNYGYTF
V gene: TRBV19
clone size: NA
D gene: NA
J gene: TRBJ1-2

CDR3 DNA: TGTGCCAGCAGCACAGGGACTAGCGGGGGGCAAGAGACCCAGTACTTC
CDR3 protein: CASSTGTSGGQETQYF
V gene: TRBV7-2
clone size: NA
D gene: TRBD2
J gene: TRBJ2-5

CDR3 DNA: TGTGCCAGCAGCTTACTGACAATTGAAGCTTTCTTT
CDR3 protein: CASSLLTIEAFF
V gene: TRBV7-2
clone size: NA
D gene: NA
J gene: TRBJ1-1

CDR3 DNA: TGTGCCAGCAGCTTAGGCCCACTTGGGGGGCGGGGGCAAAACATTCAGTACTTC
CDR3 protein: CASSLGPLGGRGQNIQYF
V gene: TRBV7-2
clone size: NA
D gene: NA
J gene: TRBJ2-4

CDR3 DNA: TGTGCCAGCAGTGATATAGGGGGGGGACGAACTGAAGCTTTCTTT
CDR3 protein: CASSDIGGGRTEAFF
V gene: TRBV2
clone size: once
D gene: NA
J gene: TRBJ1-1

CDR3 DNA: TGTGCCAGCAGCTCAGCTAGCGGGGGGAGGGCCTACGAGCAGTACTTC
CDR3 protein: CASSSASGGRAYEQYF
V gene: TRBV7-9
clone size: few
D gene: TRBD2
J gene: TRBJ2-7

CDR3 DNA: TGTGCCACCAGCAGAGAGGGAGCCGCTGAAGCTTTCTTT
CDR3 protein: CATSREGAAEAFF
V gene: TRBV15
clone size: NA
D gene: NA
J gene: TRBJ1-1

CDR3 DNA: TGTGCCATCAGTGTAGGCGGGGGAACTGAAGCTTTCTTT
CDR3 protein: CAISVGGGTEAFF
V gene: TRBV10-3
clone size: NA
D gene: NA
J gene: TRBJ1-1

CDR3 DNA: TGTGCCAGCAGCCCACCGGGTAGCGGGGGGAGTACGCAGTATTTT
CDR3 protein: CASSPPGSGGSTQYF
V gene: TRBV7-2
clone size: NA
D gene: TRBD2
J gene: TRBJ2-3

CDR3 DNA: TGTGCCAGCAGTGTCTCGACAGGGGGCGACGCCGGGGCAGCCTTC
CDR3 protein: CASSVSTGGDAGAAF
V gene: TRBV6-1
clone size: once
D gene: TRBD1
J gene: TRBJ2-7

CDR3 DNA: TGTGCCAGCAGCTCCCGGAGGGCCCATGAGCAGTTCTTC
CDR3 protein: CASSSRRAHEQFF
V gene: TRBV7-2
clone size: NA
D gene: NA
J gene: TRBJ2-1

CDR3 DNA: TGTGCCAGCAGCTTGGGTATATCCTCCTACGAGCAGTACTTC
CDR3 protein: CASSLGISSYEQYF
V gene: TRBV5-4
clone size: NA
D gene: NA
J gene: TRBJ2-7

CDR3 DNA: TGTGCCAGCGCGAGAGGAATCTACGAGCAGTACTTC
CDR3 protein: CASARGIYEQYF
V gene: TRBV2
clone size: NA
D gene: NA
J gene: TRBJ2-7

CDR3 DNA: TGTGCCAGCAGCCGCCCACGACTAGCGGGGTCCGTCTTGCCCGGGGAGCTGTTTTTT
CDR3 protein: CASSRPRLAGSVLPGELFF
V gene: TRBV13
clone size: NA
D gene: TRBD2
J gene: TRBJ2-2

CDR3 DNA: TGTGCCAGCAGCCAAGATCTCGGGCTAGCGGGGAGCGCGTACGAGCAGTACTTC
CDR3 protein: CASSQDLGLAGSAYEQYF
V gene: TRBV4-2
clone size: once
D gene: TRBD2
J gene: TRBJ2-7

CDR3 DNA: TGTGCCAGCAGTGACCCACAGGGGTCTTGGACTGAAGCTTTCTTT
CDR3 protein: CASSDPQGSWTEAFF
V gene: TRBV25-1
clone size: NA
D gene: TRBD1
J gene: TRBJ1-1

CDR3 DNA: TGTGCCAGCAGCCAAGACAGCGGGGAGCTGTTTTTT
CDR3 protein: CASSQDSGELFF
V gene: TRBV21-1
clone size: NA
D gene: NA
J gene: TRBJ2-2

CDR3 DNA: TGTGCCAGCTCACCGTCGGGACAGGGGGGGAACTATGGCTACACCTTC
CDR3 protein: CASSPSGQGGNYGYTF
V gene: TRBV18
clone size: NA
D gene: TRBD1
J gene: TRBJ1-2

CDR3 DNA: TGTGCCAGCAGCGGTCCGGACCGGGGAGCCGAGAATTCACCCCTCCACTTT
CDR3 protein: CASSGPDRGAENSPLHF
V gene: TRBV9
clone size: NA
D gene: NA
J gene: TRBJ1-6

CDR3 DNA: TGTGCCAGTAACGATGACAGGTCGGCGCAAGAGACCCAGTACTTC
CDR3 protein: CASNDDRSAQETQYF
V gene: TRBV19
clone size: NA
D gene: NA
J gene: TRBJ2-5

CDR3 DNA: TGCAGCTCCCAACGAGCGGGCGGGGAGCTGTTTTTT
CDR3 protein: CSSQRAGGELFF
V gene: TRBV29-1
clone size: NA
D gene: NA
J gene: TRBJ2-2